A single sample gave rise to the 23 T cell receptor beta chains below, sequenced in a study of beta chain features in type 1 diabetes. Study-wide results and limits: Type 1 diabetes patients had moderately but significantly shorter TCRB CDR3s in all four CD4+ subsets.

Antigen specificity for these receptors is unknown. What was sequenced were expressed TCRB transcripts, since all of the isolated RNA had been reverse transcribed. Only in-frame clones appear in the TCRdb table, and some are missing; sequencing was by immunoSEQ multiplex PCR. This sample carries approximately 17,000 clones, under 80% of them seen once, and the ten largest clones take 0.79%. Sequencing used stem cell memory CD4+ T cells from blood. These receptors were taken from a man aged 25-40 years with type 1 diabetes.

This clone was observed a few times. The chain has TRBV7-9 and TRBJ1-1; D gene unclear. Germline V gene lookup returns CDR1 SEHNR and CDR2 FQNEAQ (reference sequence). This CDR3 spans 13 amino acids. Trimming took off 5 bases at V and 1 base at J, with 8 bases between the two ends. The CDR3 nucleotides read TGTGCCAGCAGCCAGAGACAGAACACTGAAGCTTTCTTT. Translation gives CASSQRQNTEAFF.

The chain links TRBV7-2 to TRBJ2-1; D call uncertain. The germline gives CDR1 SGHTA, CDR2 FQGNSA. The V end was cut by 5 bases, the J end by 6 bases, with 8 bases between. The CDR3 spans 12 residues. The CDR3 loop reads CASSPWSNEQFF. The CDR3 DNA reads as TGTGCCAGCAGCCCGTGGAGCAATGAGCAGTTCTTC.

This clone showed up just once. J is TRBJ2-5 and V is TRBV7-2; D is uncertain. This CDR3 is 14 amino acids long. CDR1 is SGHTA, CDR2 FQGNSA, per germline. V was pared by 2 bases and J by 2 bases, with 9 bases between. The CDR3 is CASSLRSLQETQYF. The CDR3 DNA reads TGTGCCAGCAGCTTAAGAAGCCTGCAAGAGACCCAGTACTTC.

The chain has TRBV25-1 and TRBJ1-2; weak D call: TRBD1 (5 bases). Germline CDR1 MGHDK, CDR2 SYGVNS. V lost 7 bases, J lost 2 bases, and 14 bases lay in between. CDR3 size: 14 residues. The CDR3 DNA follows: TGTGCCAGCAATGGGGAGGGGTCAAACTATGGCTACACCTTC. Amino acid sequence: CASNGEGSNYGYTF.

The V gene is TRBV5-1, the J gene TRBJ2-3, with TRBD2 identical over 14 bases. The germline CDR1 and CDR2 sequences are SGHRS and YFSETQ. With 3 bases clipped from V and 4 bases from J, the junction kept 1 base outside the gene matches. The CDR3 loop spans 15 amino acids. The CDR3 protein is CASSWGLAGADTQYF. DNA of the CDR3: TGCGCCAGCAGCTGGGGACTAGCGGGGGCAGATACGCAGTATTTT.

The chain is built from TRBV2 and TRBJ1-1; maybe TRBD1 (6 bases). The germline V gene has CDR1 SNHLY and CDR2 FYNNEI. The CDR3 extends over 14 amino acids. V dropped 5 bases and J dropped 3 bases, with 13 bases sitting between them. Written as DNA, the CDR3 is TGTGCCAGCAGTTATAGGGGGAGCGACACTGAAGCTTTCTTT. It is translated as CASSYRGSDTEAFF.

J is TRBJ2-7 and V is TRBV28, with 11 bases fitting TRBD2. There are 14 residues in the CDR3. Germline V lookup: CDR1 MDHEN, CDR2 SYDVKM. Losses at the gene ends were 9 bases for V and 1 base for J; bases not matched to a gene: 5. The CDR3 loop reads CASSGTSGSYEQYF. CDR3 DNA: TGTGCCAGTTCCGGGACTAGCGGTTCCTACGAGCAGTACTTC. Combining the CDR3 with reference TRBV28 and TRBJ2-7 gives the whole variable domain DVKVTQSSRYLVKRTGEKVFLECVQDMDHENMFWYRQDPGLGLRLIYFSYDVKMKEKGDIPEGYSVSREKKERFSLILESASTNQTSMYLCASSGTSGSYEQYFGPGTRLTVT.

This chain connects TRBV7-2 to TRBJ2-3, with 14 bases identical to TRBD2. The CDR3 contains 16 residues. The junction had 5 bases not matched to a gene; V was cut back by 3 bases and J by 6 bases. The V gene's germline CDR1 is SGHTA and CDR2 FQGNSA. The CDR3 sequence is CASSLRLAGGPDTQYF. Here the CDR3 DNA reads TGTGCCAGCAGCTTGCGACTAGCGGGGGGGCCGGATACGCAGTATTTT.

This chain uses TRBV7-2 with TRBJ2-1; a weak D match, TRBD2 (7 bases). The CDR3 sequence is 14 residues long. V gave up 8 bases and J gave up 2 bases, with 13 bases separating them. Germline CDR1 is SGHTA and CDR2 is FQGNSA. CDR3 DNA sequence: TGTGCCAGCTCAAGGGGGGGCGCCTACAATGAGCAGTTCTTC. It specifies CASSRGGAYNEQFF.

This rearrangement joins TRBV29-1 to TRBJ1-1; 9 nucleotides align to TRBD1. Germline CDR1 SQVTM, CDR2 ANQGSEA. Germline trimming cut 3 bases from V and 8 bases from J; bases unmatched to any gene: 7. The CDR3 is 13 amino acids. This chain's CDR3 is CSVEGTGMTEAFF. CDR3 DNA sequence: TGCAGCGTTGAGGGGACAGGGATGACCGAAGCTTTCTTT.

The chain has TRBV6-6 and TRBJ1-2; D is perhaps TRBD1 (5 bases). This CDR3 comprises 13 residues. Trimming removed 0 bases from V and 7 bases from J, with 9 bases in between. Germline values: CDR1 MNHNY, CDR2 SVGAGI (reference sequence). CDR3 protein: CASSYSGEGGYTF. CDR3 DNA: TGTGCCAGCAGTTACTCAGGGGAGGGTGGCTACACCTTC.

V gene TRBV5-1 combines with J gene TRBJ1-3; D is uncertain. This CDR3 contains 14 residues. The V end was cut by 0 bases, the J end by 2 bases, with 6 bases between. Germline V gene lookup returns CDR1 SGHRS and CDR2 YFSETQ. The CDR3 region has the DNA TGCGCCAGCAGCTTGGCTCCTACTGGAAACACCATATATTTT. Its protein product is CASSLAPTGNTIYF.

In its sample, this clone was seen a few times. The V gene is TRBV4-2, the J gene TRBJ2-1; D perhaps matches TRBD2 (5 bases). Germline loops: CDR1 LGHNA, CDR2 YNFKEQ. This CDR3 is 16 amino acids long. Trimming pared 1 base from V and 4 bases from J, leaving 14 bases between. CDR3 protein: CASSQGSSGSYNEQFF. As DNA, the CDR3 is TGTGCCAGCAGCCAAGGCAGCAGCGGCTCTTACAATGAGCAGTTCTTC.

This clone has a handful of counts. V is TRBV5-4 and J is TRBJ2-1; 8 bases are shared with TRBD2. V lost 0 bases, J lost 9 bases, and 2 bases stayed unmatched. Germline assignment: CDR1 SGHNT and CDR2 YYREEE (reference sequence). CDR3 length: 13 residues. The CDR3 DNA reads as TGTGCCAGCAGCTTGGGCGGGAGGAGTGAGCAGTTCTTC. This translates into CASSLGGRSEQFF.

This rearrangement joins TRBV30 to TRBJ1-5; D not resolved. This CDR3 has 16 amino acids. Trimming removed 2 bases from V and 0 bases from J, with 14 bases in between. Germline V gene sequence: CDR1 GTSNPN, CDR2 SVGIG (reference sequence). Written as DNA, the CDR3 is TGTGCCTGGAGTCCCACTCCAATGTATAGCAATCAGCCCCAGCATTTT. Residues: CAWSPTPMYSNQPQHF.

The chain links TRBV6-5 to TRBJ1-2; 7 positions agree with TRBD1. CDR1 is MNHEY, CDR2 SVGAGI, per germline. The CDR3 is 14 residues long. The junction had 3 bases not matched to a gene; V was cut back by 2 bases and J by 3 bases. This chain's CDR3 is CASSYAGQDYGYTF. The CDR3 DNA reads TGTGCCAGCAGTTACGCCGGACAGGACTATGGCTACACCTTC.

Concerning this clone itself: At one of its ends the junction is not consistent with the germline gene, which may arise from a read error. This chain uses TRBV7-7 with TRBJ2-1; tentative D call: TRBD2 (6 bases). CDR1 and CDR2 (germline): SSHAT, FNYEAQ (reference sequence). This CDR3 spans 14 amino acids. CDR3 loop: CASSLVTGSGEQFF. The CDR3, as DNA: TGTGCTAGCAGCTTAGTTACGGGAAGCGGGGAGCAGTTCTTC. Filled out from reference TRBV7-7 and TRBJ2-1, the complete variable domain reads GAGVSQSPRYKVTKRGQDVTLRCDPISSHATLYWYQQALGQGPEFLTYFNYEAQPDKSGLPSDRFSAERPEGSISTLTIQRTEQRDSAMYRCASSLVTGSGEQFFGPGTRLTVL.

The genes are TRBV29-1 and TRBJ2-3, with TRBD2 identical over 7 bases. In germline, CDR1 is SQVTM, CDR2 ANQGSEA. The CDR3 sequence is 14 residues long. The V segment lost 8 bases and the J segment 4 bases; nucleotides outside the gene matches: 12. DNA for the CDR3: TGCAGCAGTAAACCGGGGGGTGGTTCAGATACGCAGTATTTT. This translates into CSSKPGGGSDTQYF.

This clone came up a few times. The chain joins TRBV11-2 to TRBJ2-1; TRBD2 matches 8 bases. Trimming at V came to 5 bases and at J to 3 bases, leaving 6 bases not matched to a gene. The CDR3 consists of 15 residues. The germline V gene has CDR1 SGHAT and CDR2 FQNNGV. Written as DNA, the CDR3 is TGTGCCAGCAGCCAACGGGGGGGTCTCTACAATGAGCAGTTCTTC. It is translated as CASSQRGGLYNEQFF. Looking up the rest from reference TRBV11-2 and TRBJ2-1 gives the full variable domain: EAGVAQSPRYKIIEKRQSVAFWCNPISGHATLYWYQQILGQGPKLLIQFQNNGVVDDSQLPKDRFSAERLKGVDSTLKIQPAKLEDSAVYLCASSQRGGLYNEQFFGPGTRLTVL.

The chain combines TRBV28 with TRBJ2-1, with no clear D. The V gene lost 7 bases and the J gene lost 0 bases, with 7 bases spanning the gap. This CDR3 is 13 amino acids long. From germline, CDR1 is MDHEN and CDR2 SYDVKM. In nucleotides, the CDR3 is TGTGCCAGCAAACCCAGCTCCTACAATGAGCAGTTCTTC. Translating it yields CASKPSSYNEQFF.

This clone was observed a handful of times. The chain couples TRBV6-5 to TRBJ2-1; D perhaps matches TRBD1 (6 bases). This CDR3 is 16 amino acids long. Germline lookup yields CDR1 MNHEY and CDR2 SVGAGI. Trimming removed 3 bases from V and 2 bases from J, with 14 bases in between. The CDR3 DNA is TGTGCCAGCAGTTATTGGGGGCGAAGGGCCTACAATGAGCAGTTCTTC. Amino acids: CASSYWGRRAYNEQFF.

This clone came up once. This chain connects TRBV13 to TRBJ1-2; 9 nucleotides align to TRBD1. The CDR3 has 14 amino acids. In germline, CDR1 is PRHDT, CDR2 FYEKMQ (reference sequence). Trimming cost V 2 bases and J 7 bases; bases outside gene matches: 5. This CDR3 is CASSLTGGAGGYTF. In DNA, the CDR3 is TGTGCCAGCAGCTTAACAGGGGGCGCAGGTGGCTACACCTTC.

The rearrangement joins TRBV5-1 to TRBJ2-7; 7 bases map to TRBD1. The CDR3 contains 12 residues. Germline V gives CDR1 SGHRS, CDR2 YFSETQ. Trimming at V came to 4 bases and at J to 4 bases, leaving 2 bases not matched to a gene. This chain's CDR3 is CASSRQGYEQYF. As DNA, the CDR3 is TGCGCCAGCAGCCGACAGGGTTACGAGCAGTACTTC. Looking up the rest from reference TRBV5-1 and TRBJ2-7 gives the full variable domain: KAGVTQTPRYLIKTRGQQVTLSCSPISGHRSVSWYQQTPGQGLQFLFEYFSETQRNKGNFPGRFSGRQFSNSRSEMNVSTLELGDSALYLCASSRQGYEQYFGPGTRLTVT.